These 5 T cell receptor beta chains were all obtained from the same sample, sequenced in a study of cytomegalovirus exposure and HLA in healthy donors. Some clones are missing from TCRdb's copy, which holds only in-frame ones; the method was immunoSEQ multiplex PCR. Of roughly 77,000 clones in the sample, roughly 94% are singletons; the top ten hold about 0.7%. Sequenced sample: PBMCs. The receptor source for this set is a woman under 30 in good health and CMV-seronegative.

The chain couples TRBV7-9 to TRBJ2-7; 8 bases fit TRBD1. CDR3 length: 14 residues. The J segment lost 5 bases and the V segment lost 7 bases, leaving 10 bases of the junction unmatched. Germline V gene data show CDR1 as SEHNR and CDR2 as FQNEAQ (reference sequence). CDR3 amino acids: CASTSRGRGHEQYF. As DNA, the CDR3 is TGTGCCAGCACCTCCAGGGGGCGCGGCCACGAGCAGTACTTC.

The gene calls are TRBV7-6 and TRBJ1-1; D gene unclear. Germline values: CDR1 SGHVS, CDR2 FNYEAQ. V lost 4 bases and J 1 base, leaving 13 bases between the germline ends. The CDR3 runs to 15 residues. The CDR3 DNA sequence: TGTGCCAGCAGCTGGAACGGAGTTCGGAACACTGAAGCTTTCTTT. Residues: CASSWNGVRNTEAFF.

J is TRBJ2-3 and V is TRBV27, with TRBD2 as a possible D gene (6 bases). Looked up from germline, CDR1 is MNHEY and CDR2 is SMNVEV (reference sequence). Trimming took 2 bases from V and 5 from J, leaving 11 bases between them. The CDR3 extends over 14 amino acids. This chain's CDR3 is CASSLMAGRDTQYF. In nucleotides, the CDR3 is TGTGCCAGCAGTTTAATGGCGGGAAGAGATACGCAGTATTTT.

J is TRBJ2-1 and V is TRBV5-8; D is unresolved. The germline CDR1 and CDR2 sequences are SGHTS and YDEGEE. V lost 0 bases and J lost 0, with 19 bases in between. The CDR3 has 19 amino acids. CDR3 residues: CASSLESGVYFRSYNEQFF. In DNA form, the CDR3 reads TGTGCCAGCAGCTTGGAGTCCGGAGTTTACTTCCGCTCCTACAATGAGCAGTTCTTC. The full variable domain, with the rest looked up from reference TRBV5-8 and TRBJ2-1, is EAGVTQSPTHLIKTRGQQATLRCSPISGHTSVYWYQQALGLGLQFLLWYDEGEERNRGNFPPRFSGRQFPNYSSELNVNALELEDSALYLCASSLESGVYFRSYNEQFFGPGTRLTVL.

This clone appeared once. V usage is TRBV6-6 and J usage is TRBJ1-5; TRBD1 matches 9 bases. The CDR3 loop spans 16 amino acids. From germline, CDR1 is MNHNY and CDR2 SVGAGI (reference sequence). With V trimmed by 2 bases and J by 0 bases, 2 bases remained unmatched. CDR3: CASSYGTGPSNQPQHF. As DNA, the CDR3 is TGTGCCAGCAGTTACGGGACAGGGCCTAGCAATCAGCCCCAGCATTTT.